Listed here are 30 T cell receptor beta chains from one sample, sequenced in a study of OX40 agonist ivuxolimab in advanced cancers. Here immunoSEQ multiplex PCR was the method, and the copy in TCRdb shows in-frame clones only, minus some. The sample carries 65,000 or so clones, just under 85% recorded once. This material consisted of CD4+ or CD8+ T cells sorted from blood, taken in a trial of the OX40 agonist ivuxolimab. These receptors all come from an adult with an advanced solid tumor such as melanoma, head and neck, liver or kidney cancer.

This clone was counted a single time. The chain uses TRBV7-3 and TRBJ2-1, with unresolved D. The V end was cut by 1 base, the J end by 5 bases, with 6 bases between. CDR3 length: 13 amino acids. Germline V lookup: CDR1 SGHTA, CDR2 FQGTGA. The CDR3 sequence: CASSLMHHNEQFF. The CDR3 DNA follows: TGTGCCAGCAGCTTAATGCATCACAATGAGCAGTTCTTC.

The chain uses TRBV7-2 and TRBJ1-4; D not certain. V was cut by 2 bases and J by 6 bases, with 7 bases left in between. Germline V CDR1 and CDR2: SGHTA, FQGNSA. CDR3 length: 13 amino acids. This CDR3 is CASSLTVDEKLFF. The CDR3 DNA is TGTGCCAGCAGCTTAACCGTTGATGAAAAACTGTTTTTT.

The chain carries TRBV11-1 and TRBJ1-4; 8 nucleotides line up with TRBD1. Germline lookup yields CDR1 SGHAT and CDR2 FQDESV (reference sequence). The CDR3 covers 15 residues. V lost 6 bases to trimming and J lost 6 bases; unmatched junction nucleotides: 9. CDR3: CASRRASGGDEKLFF. The DNA for the CDR3 is TGTGCCAGCAGACGCGCTTCAGGGGGCGATGAAAAACTGTTTTTT.

This chain uses TRBV28 with TRBJ2-7; 12 positions agree with TRBD2. The germline gives CDR1 MDHEN, CDR2 SYDVKM. This CDR3 has 22 amino acids. V lost 6 bases, J lost 1 base, and 25 bases stayed unmatched. CDR3 sequence: CASSTIPKPGLAGRAFSYEQYF. CDR3 DNA: TGTGCCAGCAGCACAATACCGAAGCCGGGACTAGCGGGTCGGGCCTTTTCCTACGAGCAGTACTTC.

The genes are TRBV27 and TRBJ2-7; unclear D gene. Germline loops: CDR1 MNHEY, CDR2 SMNVEV (reference sequence). The CDR3 sequence is 15 residues long. Trimming left V 6 bases short and J 4 bases short, with 19 bases between. CDR3 sequence (DNA): TGTGCCAGCAGGTCAGAGCCGGGCCCTCAATACGAGCAGTACTTC. Translating gives CASRSEPGPQYEQYF.

The chain has TRBV4-3 and TRBJ1-1, with D hard to call. CDR3 length: 13 residues. Germline V gives CDR1 LGHNA, CDR2 YSLEER. V shed 5 bases and J shed 0 bases, with 7 bases lying between them. The CDR3 DNA follows: TGCGCCAGCAGCACCGACATGAACACTGAAGCTTTCTTT. Protein: CASSTDMNTEAFF.

This chain joins TRBV5-4 and TRBJ2-1, with 8 bases lining up with TRBD1. The trim removed 0 bases at V and 7 bases at J, leaving 9 bases unmatched. The CDR3 has 16 residues. Germline V CDR1 and CDR2: SGHNT, YYREEE (reference sequence). The CDR3 nucleotides are TGTGCCAGCAGCTTGGAGGGTCAGGGGGCGGGTAATGAGCAGTTCTTC. This sequence encodes CASSLEGQGAGNEQFF.

The chain is built from TRBV28 and TRBJ2-4; D remains unclear. From germline, CDR1 is MDHEN and CDR2 SYDVKM. The CDR3 is 14 amino acids. Between the trimmed V and J ends, which lost 4 bases and 3 bases, there was a span of 10 bases. The CDR3 DNA sequence: TGTGCCAGCAGTTCTATCCTACACAAAAACATTCAGTACTTC. As protein: CASSSILHKNIQYF. Complete variable domain (other parts from reference TRBV28 and TRBJ2-4): DVKVTQSSRYLVKRTGEKVFLECVQDMDHENMFWYRQDPGLGLRLIYFSYDVKMKEKGDIPEGYSVSREKKERFSLILESASTNQTSMYLCASSSILHKNIQYFGAGTRLSVL.

This clone appeared a single time. V and J are TRBV5-1 and TRBJ2-3, with D perhaps TRBD1 (7 bases). Trimming took off 3 bases at V and 0 bases at J, with 20 bases between the two ends. Germline V lookup: CDR1 SGHRS, CDR2 YFSETQ. The CDR3 spans 18 residues. The CDR3: CASSSQGGSASSTDTQYF. CDR3 coding DNA: TGCGCCAGCAGCTCCCAGGGGGGATCGGCAAGTAGCACAGATACGCAGTATTTT.

This clone was seen a handful of times. The genes are TRBV2 and TRBJ2-3, with D maybe TRBD2 (5 bases). Germline-derived CDR1 and CDR2 are SNHLY and FYNNEI. The germline V and J ends were trimmed by 6 bases and 1 base, with 14 bases remaining between them. The CDR3 has 15 residues. The DNA for the CDR3 is TGTGCCAGCAGCGGTGACTGGGGAGGCACAGATACGCAGTATTTT. This encodes CASSGDWGGTDTQYF.

CDR3 region: CASSGPGGGETQYF. DNA for the CDR3: TGTGCCAGCAGCGGCCCGGGGGGAGGAGAGACCCAGTACTTC. This chain connects TRBV7-6 to TRBJ2-5; TRBD2 matches at 7 bases. V lost 5 bases to trimming and J lost 4 bases; unmatched junction nucleotides: 7. Looked up from germline, CDR1 is SGHVS and CDR2 is FNYEAQ. This CDR3 spans 14 amino acids.

This clone turned up a few times. The chain links TRBV14 to TRBJ2-2; D not resolved. The germline gives CDR1 SGHDN, CDR2 FVKESK. The CDR3 runs to 15 residues. V dropped 0 bases and J dropped 4 bases, with 9 bases sitting between them. CDR3 DNA: TGTGCCAGCAGCCAAGAGTTAGGGCTCACCGGGGAGCTGTTTTTT. Encoded protein: CASSQELGLTGELFF. Full variable domain (missing parts from reference TRBV14 and TRBJ2-2): EAGVTQFPSHSVIEKGQTVTLRCDPISGHDNLYWYRRVMGKEIKFLLHFVKESKQDESGMPNNRFLAERTGGTYSTLKVQPAELEDSGVYFCASSQELGLTGELFFGEGSRLTVL.

The rearrangement uses TRBV5-1 and TRBJ2-7, with D perhaps matching TRBD1 or TRBD2 (6 bases each). CDR1 is SGHRS and CDR2 is YFSETQ in the germline V gene. Trimming took 4 bases from V and 1 from J, leaving 15 bases between them. The CDR3 extends over 15 amino acids. The CDR3 loop is CASSTGAGLSYEQYF. The DNA for the CDR3 is TGCGCCAGCAGCACGGGGGCAGGGCTTTCCTACGAGCAGTACTTC.

The gene calls are TRBV7-6 and TRBJ2-7; D uncertain. V lost 3 bases and J lost 4, with 7 bases in between. The length of the CDR3 is 12 residues. Germline CDR1 and CDR2: SGHVS and FNYEAQ. CDR3 sequence (DNA): TGTGCCAGCAGCTTTCCGGTGTACGAGCAGTACTTC. Translating it yields CASSFPVYEQYF.

The chain links TRBV5-4 to TRBJ1-2; D not certain. Germline assignment: CDR1 SGHNT and CDR2 YYREEE (reference sequence). The CDR3 is 15 amino acids. Trimming took 0 bases from V and 1 from J, leaving 10 bases between them. This CDR3 is CASSLARRHNYGYTF. CDR3 in DNA: TGTGCCAGCAGCTTGGCCAGACGGCATAACTATGGCTACACCTTC.

The table lists this clone with a few counts. The junction differs from germline at one of its ends, possibly a read error. The chain recombines TRBV19 with TRBJ2-1; 8 bases match TRBD2. Germline loops: CDR1 LNHDA, CDR2 SQIVND (reference sequence). The CDR3 length is 16 residues. The CDR3 loop is CASSLWRGDSNNEQFF. In nucleotides, the CDR3 is TGTGCCAGTAGTCTATGGCGGGGGGACTCCAACAATGAGCAGTTCTTC.

The gene calls are TRBV19 and TRBJ2-1; no reliable D call. This CDR3 region has 16 residues. Trimming pared 4 bases from V and 0 bases from J, leaving 13 bases between. Germline assignment: CDR1 LNHDA and CDR2 SQIVND (reference sequence). The CDR3 region is CASSSPYSSSYNEQFF. As DNA, the CDR3 is TGTGCCAGTAGTAGTCCCTATTCTAGCTCCTACAATGAGCAGTTCTTC.

The rearrangement joins TRBV11-2 to TRBJ2-1; 7 nucleotides match TRBD1. The V segment lost 5 bases and the J segment 4 bases; nucleotides outside the gene matches: 5. This CDR3 is built from 14 residues. In germline, CDR1 is SGHAT, CDR2 FQNNGV. This CDR3 is CASSGNRGYNEQFF. The CDR3 DNA follows: TGTGCCAGCAGCGGGAACAGGGGTTACAATGAGCAGTTCTTC.

The rearrangement joins TRBV19 to TRBJ1-5; 8 bases fit TRBD1. CDR3 length: 16 amino acids. V shed 7 bases and J 4 bases; nucleotides not matched to a gene: 12. Germline V gives CDR1 LNHDA, CDR2 SQIVND (reference sequence). The CDR3 bases are TGTGCCAGTACCCGGTACGGGACAGGACTAAATCAGCCCCAGCATTTT. The encoded protein is CASTRYGTGLNQPQHF.

CDR3 in DNA: TGTGCCAGCACCGACCAAGAGACCCAGTACTTC. Translating it yields CASTDQETQYF. V usage is TRBV7-9 and J usage is TRBJ2-5; unclear D gene. In germline, CDR1 is SEHNR, CDR2 FQNEAQ (reference sequence). The CDR3 totals 11 residues. Trimming pared 7 bases from V and 0 bases from J, leaving 3 bases between.

The chain has TRBV10-3 and TRBJ2-3, with TRBD2 matching over 7 bases. The J segment lost 5 bases and the V segment lost 4 bases, leaving 15 bases of the junction unmatched. The CDR3 is 17 amino acids. In germline, CDR1 is ENHRY, CDR2 SYGVKD. The CDR3 sequence: CAISGQIAGPSLDTQYF. In DNA form, the CDR3 reads TGTGCCATCAGTGGCCAAATAGCGGGCCCCTCTCTAGATACGCAGTATTTT.

This chain links TRBV27 with TRBJ2-7; D perhaps matches TRBD2 (6 bases). Germline lookup yields CDR1 MNHEY and CDR2 SMNVEV (reference sequence). Trimming removed 5 bases from V and 9 bases from J, with 20 bases in between. The CDR3 loop spans 14 amino acids. The CDR3 spells CASSAQLSGEVQYF. The CDR3, as DNA: TGTGCCAGCAGTGCTCAATTGAGTGGGGAGGTGCAGTACTTC.

V gene TRBV9 combines with J gene TRBJ2-7; maybe TRBD1 (6 bases). The CDR3 is made up of 16 amino acids. Germline V CDR1 and CDR2: SGDLS, YYNGEE. Trimming removed 0 bases at V and 4 bases at J, with 17 bases between. CDR3 loop: CASSVASTGLAYEQYF. Written as DNA, the CDR3 is TGTGCCAGCAGCGTAGCCTCGACAGGACTTGCTTACGAGCAGTACTTC.

CDR3 sequence: CASSQGGRGRRGQPQHF. In DNA, the CDR3 is TGCGCCAGCAGCCAAGGTGGAAGGGGGCGCCGGGGACAGCCCCAGCATTTT. The chain couples TRBV4-1 to TRBJ1-5; 7 bases are shared with TRBD1. The V gene's germline CDR1 is MGHRA and CDR2 YSYEKL. The junction had 13 bases not matched to a gene; V was cut back by 1 base and J by 7 bases. The CDR3 runs 17 residues.

This chain connects TRBV27 to TRBJ1-1, with TRBD1 as a possible D gene (5 bases). V gave up 7 bases and J gave up 9 bases, with 21 bases separating them. The CDR3 consists of 14 residues. Germline CDR1 and CDR2: MNHEY and SMNVEV (reference sequence). The CDR3 DNA reads TGTGCCAGCAAAAGAAGTCCAGGCAGGGACCAAGCTTTCTTT. This encodes CASKRSPGRDQAFF.

The chain recombines TRBV30 with TRBJ2-7; 8 nucleotides match TRBD2. The germline CDR1 and CDR2 sequences are GTSNPN and SVGIG (reference sequence). The CDR3 spans 11 residues. With 4 bases clipped from V and 12 bases from J, the junction kept 8 bases outside the gene matches. The DNA for the CDR3 is TGTGCCTGGATTCGTAGCGGGATTGGGTACTTC. This gives the protein CAWIRSGIGYF.

The rearrangement links TRBV5-4 to TRBJ1-4, with D unclear. The CDR3 has 15 residues. V lost 4 bases and J 0 bases, leaving 10 bases between the germline ends. Germline V gives CDR1 SGHNT, CDR2 YYREEE (reference sequence). This CDR3 is CASSPGGATNEKLFF. CDR3 DNA: TGTGCCAGCAGCCCCGGTGGGGCAACTAATGAAAAACTGTTTTTT.

This chain uses TRBV7-9 with TRBJ2-7; no clear D. Germline V lookup: CDR1 SEHNR, CDR2 FQNEAQ (reference sequence). Trimming left V 5 bases short and J 2 bases short, with 16 bases between. This CDR3 is 15 amino acids long. The CDR3 is CASSPPPRVAYEQYF. CDR3 sequence (DNA): TGTGCCAGCAGCCCTCCCCCACGAGTGGCCTACGAGCAGTACTTC.

V gene TRBV28 combines with J gene TRBJ1-4; 11 nucleotides line up with TRBD1. Germline CDR1 is MDHEN and CDR2 is SYDVKM. The CDR3 is 16 residues long. Trimming took 3 bases from V and 11 from J; bases not matched to a gene: 11. Here the CDR3 DNA reads TGTGCCAGCAGTTTTACGAGGACAGGGGGCGAGGGGAAACTGTTTTTT. Amino acid sequence: CASSFTRTGGEGKLFF. Variable domain in full (rest from reference TRBV28 and TRBJ1-4): DVKVTQSSRYLVKRTGEKVFLECVQDMDHENMFWYRQDPGLGLRLIYFSYDVKMKEKGDIPEGYSVSREKKERFSLILESASTNQTSMYLCASSFTRTGGEGKLFFGSGTQLSVL.

This clone has a single count. The gene calls are TRBV28 and TRBJ2-2, with no clear D. The CDR3 consists of 15 residues. V was shortened by 6 bases and J by 0 bases, with 11 bases between the two germline ends. Germline V gene sequence: CDR1 MDHEN, CDR2 SYDVKM. The CDR3 loop reads CASSQTDANTGELFF. The CDR3 bases are TGTGCCAGCAGCCAGACGGACGCGAACACCGGGGAGCTGTTTTTT. The entire variable domain, with the rest obtained from reference TRBV28 and TRBJ2-2, is as follows: DVKVTQSSRYLVKRTGEKVFLECVQDMDHENMFWYRQDPGLGLRLIYFSYDVKMKEKGDIPEGYSVSREKKERFSLILESASTNQTSMYLCASSQTDANTGELFFGEGSRLTVL.